The next 11 T cell receptor beta chains were all read from a single sample in a study of T cell responses to AZD1222 COVID-19 vaccine. Libraries were prepared by immunoSEQ multiplex PCR; TCRdb keeps only in-frame clonotypes and omits some of them. The sample yields about 130,000 clones, roughly 91% seen once. Sequences were derived from peripheral blood, sampled 28 days after the second AZD1222 dose. The origin of the receptors is an adult who received the AZD1222 COVID-19 vaccine.

The chain links TRBV9 to TRBJ2-7; D possibly matches TRBD1 or TRBD2 (6 bases each). The CDR3 runs to 14 residues. In germline, CDR1 is SGDLS, CDR2 YYNGEE. Trimming took off 0 bases at V and 7 bases at J, with 14 bases between the two ends. This chain's CDR3 is CASSVDGGPREQYF. The CDR3 bases are TGTGCCAGCAGCGTAGACGGGGGCCCTAGGGAGCAGTACTTC.

The chain carries TRBV19 and TRBJ1-5; the match to TRBD1 covers 7 bases. The CDR3 consists of 13 residues. V gave up 6 bases and J gave up 7 bases; unmatched junction bases: 6. Per the germline V gene, CDR1 is LNHDA and CDR2 is SQIVND (reference sequence). The CDR3 sequence: CASRGQSYQPQHF. CDR3 nucleotides: TGTGCCAGTAGGGGACAGTCCTACCAGCCCCAGCATTTT.

The chain combines TRBV7-2 with TRBJ1-2; the D is unclear. Germline lookup yields CDR1 SGHTA and CDR2 FQGNSA. V was cut by 7 bases and J by 4 bases, with 16 bases left in between. This CDR3 has 14 amino acids. The CDR3 nucleotides read TGTGCCAGCAAGCCCTACTTGGGATCCTATGGCTACACCTTC. This sequence encodes CASKPYLGSYGYTF.

J is TRBJ1-1 and V is TRBV10-3, with D perhaps TRBD1 (5 bases). This CDR3 has 15 amino acids. The V gene lost 0 bases and the J gene lost 3 bases, with 11 bases spanning the gap. CDR1 is ENHRY, CDR2 SYGVKD, per germline. Here the CDR3 reads CAISESTESHTEAFF. CDR3 DNA: TGTGCCATCAGTGAGTCGACAGAAAGCCACACTGAAGCTTTCTTT.

V is TRBV2 and J is TRBJ1-4; D remains ambiguous. This CDR3 is built from 14 residues. Germline values: CDR1 SNHLY, CDR2 FYNNEI. The germline V and J ends were trimmed by 3 bases and 4 bases, with 9 bases remaining between them. The CDR3 nucleotides read TGTGCCAGCAGTGACAGGCAGTTTAATGAAAAACTGTTTTTT. This encodes CASSDRQFNEKLFF. The full variable domain, completed using reference TRBV2 and TRBJ1-4, is EPEVTQTPSHQVTQMGQEVILRCVPISNHLYFYWYRQILGQKVEFLVSFYNNEISEKSEIFDDQFSVERPDGSNFTLKIRSTKLEDSAMYFCASSDRQFNEKLFFGSGTQLSVL.

The chain uses TRBV2 and TRBJ2-7; no definite D call. The CDR3 extends over 14 amino acids. The V end was cut by 2 bases, the J end by 2 bases, with 10 bases between. The V gene's germline CDR1 is SNHLY and CDR2 FYNNEI. The CDR3 DNA sequence: TGTGCCAGCAGTGAACAAGGGTTCCCCTACGAGCAGTACTTC. Translated: CASSEQGFPYEQYF.

V usage is TRBV14 and J usage is TRBJ2-1; possibly TRBD1 for D (5 bases). The CDR3 has 15 residues. The germline CDR1 and CDR2 sequences are SGHDN and FVKESK. V was cut by 1 base and J by 6 bases, with 13 bases left in between. The CDR3 DNA is TGTGCCAGCAGCCAAGGACCAGGACAAAGCAATGAGCAGTTCTTC. Its protein product is CASSQGPGQSNEQFF.

The chain recombines TRBV7-8 with TRBJ2-1; D perhaps matches TRBD2 (6 bases). The germline V gene encodes CDR1 SGHVS and CDR2 FQNEAQ. Deletions cut 1 base from V and 8 bases from J, with 15 bases between. This CDR3 comprises 15 residues. Here the CDR3 reads CASSLGQGGYDEQFF. As DNA, the CDR3 is TGTGCCAGCAGCTTAGGTCAAGGAGGGTACGATGAGCAGTTCTTC.

The gene calls are TRBV19 and TRBJ2-3, with no clear D. There are 14 residues in the CDR3. Germline CDR1 is LNHDA and CDR2 is SQIVND (reference sequence). The V gene lost 4 bases and the J gene lost 3 bases, with 11 bases spanning the gap. The CDR3 loop is CASSTESVTDTQYF. CDR3 nucleotides: TGTGCCAGTAGTACGGAGTCGGTTACAGATACGCAGTATTTT.

The CDR3 DNA follows: TGTGCCAGCAGCTTGGGAGGGGGCAGGACTGAAGCTTTCTTT. Encoded protein: CASSLGGGRTEAFF. V usage is TRBV5-6 and J usage is TRBJ1-1; 7 bases are shared with TRBD1. After removal of 0 bases from V and 5 bases from J, the junction contained 4 bases not matched to a gene. Germline V CDR1 and CDR2: SGHDT, YYEEEE. The CDR3 extends over 14 amino acids.

The chain employs TRBV27 and TRBJ2-7; D unresolved. The V end lost 4 bases, the J end lost 3 bases, and 10 bases lay between the germline ends. The germline V gene has CDR1 MNHEY and CDR2 SMNVEV (reference sequence). CDR3 size: 13 residues. This CDR3 reads CASSSRNGYEQYF. Written as DNA, the CDR3 is TGTGCCAGCAGTTCAAGGAACGGCTACGAGCAGTACTTC.